This TCR beta chain was identified during a study of human T cells and chemical hapten exposure. Study in general: Doses of diphenylcyclopropenone went to the patients' scalps weekly throughout the roughly 25-week study.

The study, taken as a whole, reports: Significantly more large CDR3 similarity clusters were formed by expanded TCRs than by controls. Sensitizing to DPC left TCRs with a frequency above 1 in 1000 unaltered.

The CDR3 loop spans 16 amino acids. Losses at the gene ends were 1 base for V and 4 bases for J; bases not matched to a gene: 4. Germline loops: CDR1 SGHNT, CDR2 YYREEE (reference sequence). Specified time point: patch test 3, about 24 weeks after DPC sensitization. The treatment is: therapeutic diphenylcyclopropenone sensitization with weekly scalp DPC. Each donor was an alopecia patient between 18 and 70 years of age who qualified for DPC. TCRdb processed the RACE reads anew with MiXCR; each CDR3 protein has one entry. The sample shows 45,000 to 60,000 distinct CDR3 sequences, around an eighth of them seen only once. This clonotype has at least ten counts. Antigen: not known.

This TCR was recovered from a man between 25 and 39 years old with alopecia areata. Some clones in this sample may be carry-over from other donors' samples. The chain links TRBV5-4 to TRBJ2-2; 10 bases are shared with TRBD2. The sequenced sample was whole blood, obtained in connection with sensitization to the hapten diphenylcyclopropenone (DPC). The CDR3 nucleotides are TGTGCCAGCAGCTTGCTAGCTAGCGGGGGCACCGGGGAGCTGTTTTTT. It yields the protein CASSLLASGGTGELFF.